The next 6 T cell receptor beta chains were all read from a single sample in a study of blood T cell repertoires in COVID-19. Profiled with immunoSEQ multiplex PCR; TCRdb holds only in-frame clones, not every one. The data contain about 230,000 clones, roughly 82% of them singletons. Material: peripheral blood. The receptors were gathered from a middle-aged woman who had recovered from COVID-19.

The rearrangement joins TRBV3-1 (or the pseudogene TRBV3-2) to TRBJ1-1; 9 bases fit TRBD1. Looked up from germline, CDR1 is LGHDT and CDR2 is YNNKEL (reference sequence). V lost 4 bases and J lost 4; bases outside the gene matches: 4. There are 14 residues in the CDR3. The CDR3 nucleotides are TGTGCCAGCAGCCGACGGACAGGGGCCACTGAAGCTTTCTTT. Residues: CASSRRTGATEAFF.

This chain connects TRBV19 to TRBJ1-5; D uncertain. CDR1 is LNHDA and CDR2 is SQIVND in the germline V gene (reference sequence). The CDR3 length is 13 residues. Trimming removed 2 bases at V and 3 bases at J, with 5 bases between. DNA of the CDR3: TGTGCCAGTAGTATAACAGACAATCAGCCCCAGCATTTT. It translates to CASSITDNQPQHF.

The V gene is TRBV6-4, the J gene TRBJ2-2, with D hard to call. From germline, CDR1 is MRHNA and CDR2 SNTAGT. This CDR3 spans 13 amino acids. V gave up 0 bases and J gave up 5 bases, with 4 bases separating them. For the CDR3, the DNA is TGTGCCAGCAGTGACTCGGCTACCGGGGAGCTGTTTTTT. Translating it yields CASSDSATGELFF.

The rearrangement uses TRBV15 and TRBJ1-2; 8 nucleotides line up with TRBD1. The V gene's germline CDR1 is LNHNV and CDR2 YYDKDF (reference sequence). CDR3 size: 15 residues. Trimming cost V 0 bases and J 3 bases; bases outside gene matches: 3. CDR3 protein: CATSRDPDRDYGYTF. CDR3 in DNA: TGTGCCACCAGCAGAGACCCGGACAGGGACTATGGCTACACCTTC.

The J gene is TRBJ1-1, the V gene TRBV27; no clear D. In germline, CDR1 is MNHEY, CDR2 SMNVEV (reference sequence). The CDR3 runs to 15 residues. V was cut by 8 bases and J by 11 bases, with 27 bases left in between. CDR3 nucleotide sequence: TGTGCCAGCGGAAATCCGGGATCTCCTGCATTAATCGCTTTCTTT. Translation: CASGNPGSPALIAFF.

Comment on this clone: The sample carries other DNA sequences with the same CDR3. The chain carries TRBV5-6 and TRBJ1-2; D may be TRBD1 (6 bases). From germline, CDR1 is SGHDT and CDR2 YYEEEE. The CDR3 is 13 amino acids. V was trimmed by 2 bases and J by 2 bases, leaving 7 bases between them. CDR3 coding DNA: TGTGCCAGCAGCTTACAGGGAAACTATGGCTACACCTTC. Protein sequence: CASSLQGNYGYTF.